What follows is one T cell receptor (beta chain) and its context. Antigen: not known. One end of the junction is discordant with germline, which a read error may explain. The entry originates in a study of cytomegalovirus exposure and HLA in healthy donors. Overall study results and limits: An Asian-associated ancestry cluster reportedly showed fewer N-insertions than the roughly 700-donor mean in a later analysis. Exclusion as indistinguishable affected some V segments, including TRBV6-2 and TRBV6-3.

PCR employed 60 Vbeta and 13 Jbeta primers. Measured with immunoSEQ multiplex PCR; TCRdb has only the in-frame clones, and not every one. The top ten hold around 3% of the sample, which has about 110,000 clones, about 80% seen once. This CDR3 has 14 residues. The germline CDR1 and CDR2 sequences are SEHNR and FQNEAQ (reference sequence). The gene calls are TRBV7-9 and TRBJ2-5; 13 bases fit TRBD2. Sample: PBMCs. The sequence derives from a woman aged 40 to 50 in good health and CMV-seronegative. CDR3 sequence: CSSSLLAGGETQYF. The CDR3 nucleotides read TGTTCCAGCAGCTTACTAGCGGGGGGGGAGACCCAGTACTTC.